Below, 21 T cell receptor beta chains from the same sample are listed, as sequenced in a study of post-analysis software for immune sequencing data. Study-wide results and caveats: TRBV5-6, TRBV5-1 and TRBV20-1 were among four or five TRBV segments more frequent in patients than controls.

Unique molecular identifiers tagged the TCR beta cDNA libraries. TCRdb recomputed calls from the PCR reads with MiXCR, one row per CDR3 protein. The sample has approximately 440,000 distinct CDR3 sequences; under 55% are singletons. These receptors' antigens are unknown. Sequencing was performed on blood. The source is a girl between 10 and 17 years old with multiple sclerosis.

This clonotype was detected once. This rearrangement joins TRBV7-3 to TRBJ1-4, with D hard to call. The germline CDR1 and CDR2 sequences are SGHTA and FQGTGA. V was trimmed by 2 bases and J by 7 bases, leaving 14 bases between them. This CDR3 comprises 15 residues. CDR3 sequence (DNA): TGTGCCAGCAGCTTAGATGGCCGGGCAGGTGAAAAACTGTTTTTT. This translates into CASSLDGRAGEKLFF. The full variable domain, rest sourced from reference TRBV7-3 and TRBJ1-4, is GAGVSQTPSNKVTEKGKYVELRCDPISGHTALYWYRQSLGQGPEFLIYFQGTGAADDSGLPNDRFFAVRPEGSVSTLKIQRTERGDSAVYLCASSLDGRAGEKLFFGSGTQLSVL.

CDR3 in amino acids: CASSPDMDTQYF. The CDR3 coding sequence is TGTGCCAGCAGCCCCGACATGGATACGCAGTATTTT. The chain joins TRBV3-1 to TRBJ2-3; the D is unclear. Germline CDR1 is LGHDT and CDR2 is YNNKEL (reference sequence). The V and J ends lost 4 bases and 6 bases respectively, with 8 bases between them. The CDR3 has 12 residues.

The rearrangement uses TRBV12-3 or TRBV12-4 and TRBJ2-7, with 11 bases identical to TRBD2. The end of the DNA is better explained by TRBJ2-5, so the J call may be wrong. The CDR3 totals 20 residues. The CDR3 coding sequence is TGTGCCAGCAGTTTGGCCCCAGTCCTAGGGACTAGCGGAATTCGAGAGACCCAGTACTTC. As protein: CASSLAPVLGTSGIRETQYF.

This clonotype was seen only a few times. The V gene is TRBV11-2, the J gene TRBJ2-7; D ambiguous. Trimming cost V 0 bases and J 2 bases, with 8 bases left between them. The CDR3 is 14 residues long. CDR1 is SGHAT, CDR2 FQNNGV, per germline. The CDR3, as DNA: TGTGCCAGCAGCTTAGAGGCAGCTACCTACGAGCAGTACTTC. Its translation is CASSLEAATYEQYF.

Of note for this clonotype: Its ends do not fully match the called genes, so a read error is possible. The rearrangement links TRBV5-1 to TRBJ2-5; 11 nucleotides agree with TRBD2. Germline V gene sequence: CDR1 SGHRS, CDR2 YFSETQ. The CDR3 covers 17 residues. The CDR3 spells CTSSLALTSGTQETQYF. CDR3 nucleotides: TGCACCAGCAGCTTAGCATTGACTAGCGGGACCCAAGAGACCCAGTACTTC.

This rearrangement joins TRBV15 to TRBJ2-1; TRBD2 matches at 11 bases. Trimming took 2 bases from V and 6 from J; bases not matched to a gene: 6. Germline V gene data show CDR1 as LNHNV and CDR2 as YYDKDF (reference sequence). This CDR3 has 16 residues. The CDR3: CATSRPTSGVRNEQFF. CDR3 DNA sequence: TGTGCCACCAGCAGACCGACTAGCGGGGTCCGCAATGAGCAGTTCTTC.

A few counts support this clonotype. The rearrangement links TRBV29-1 to TRBJ1-2; no clear D gene. Between the trimmed V and J ends, which lost 4 bases and 2 bases, there was a span of 8 bases. The CDR3 consists of 12 residues. Looked up from germline, CDR1 is SQVTM and CDR2 is ANQGSEA. The CDR3 protein is CSVGGNNYGYTF. The CDR3 DNA reads as TGCAGCGTTGGTGGCAACAACTATGGCTACACCTTC.

This clonotype turned up a few times. The rearrangement links TRBV6-5 to TRBJ2-7, with D perhaps TRBD2 (7 bases). This CDR3 has 13 residues. Deletions cut 6 bases from V and 5 bases from J, with 14 bases between. Germline V gene lookup returns CDR1 MNHEY and CDR2 SVGAGI. CDR3 amino acids: CASRKGGGNEQYF. Written as DNA, the CDR3 is TGTGCCAGCAGAAAGGGGGGGGGCAACGAGCAGTACTTC.

This clonotype was observed a handful of times. The chain uses TRBV7-2 and TRBJ2-5; the match to TRBD2 covers 11 bases. The germline V gene has CDR1 SGHTA and CDR2 FQGNSA. The CDR3 spans 16 residues. V lost 5 bases and J lost 4; bases outside the gene matches: 9. The CDR3 is CASSEELAGEGETQYF. The CDR3 nucleotides read TGTGCCAGCAGCGAAGAACTAGCGGGAGAGGGAGAGACCCAGTACTTC.

This clonotype came up a few times. V is TRBV20-1 and J is TRBJ2-4; TRBD1 matches 8 bases. Near its end, the DNA agrees better with TRBJ2-7, so the J call may be wrong. The CDR3 loop spans 15 amino acids. Germline V lookup: CDR1 DFQATT, CDR2 SNEGSKA (reference sequence). CDR3 nucleotides: TGCAGTGCTAGAGATGAACAGGGGGTCCCCTACGAGCAGTACTTC. Its translation: CSARDEQGVPYEQYF.

The chain combines TRBV7-3 with TRBJ2-7; 9 bases fit TRBD1. V lost 5 bases to trimming and J lost 5 bases; unmatched junction nucleotides: 7. Germline CDR1 reads SGHTA; CDR2 reads FQGTGA. The CDR3 contains 14 residues. The DNA for the CDR3 is TGTGCCAGCAGCCTCCGGGACAGGGTAGACGAGCAGTACTTC. This sequence encodes CASSLRDRVDEQYF.

This clonotype was observed a handful of times. V usage is TRBV29-1 and J usage is TRBJ2-3, with 8 nucleotides matching TRBD2. Losses at the gene ends were 7 bases for V and 2 bases for J; bases not matched to a gene: 8. Germline V CDR1 and CDR2: SQVTM, ANQGSEA. CDR3 length: 14 residues. The DNA of the CDR3 is TGCAGCGCGGAAGTAGCGGGAAACACAGATACGCAGTATTTT. Its protein product is CSAEVAGNTDTQYF.

This clonotype appeared a few times. This chain connects TRBV20-1 to TRBJ2-7; 8 positions agree with TRBD2. The length of the CDR3 is 14 residues. V lost 6 bases, J lost 2 bases, and 9 bases stayed unmatched. Looked up from germline, CDR1 is DFQATT and CDR2 is SNEGSKA (reference sequence). CDR3 DNA: TGCAGTGCCAGGGAGGTAGCGGGAACCTACGAGCAGTACTTC. This translates into CSAREVAGTYEQYF.

This clonotype was counted a single time. The rearrangement uses TRBV5-1 and TRBJ2-3; 10 nucleotides align to TRBD2. CDR1 and CDR2 (germline): SGHRS, YFSETQ. This CDR3 contains 15 residues. The ends lost 3 bases at V and 6 bases at J; junction bases unmatched: 7. The CDR3 nucleotides read TGCGCCAGCAGCTCCGGACTAGCGGATCGGGATACGCAGTATTTT. It codes for CASSSGLADRDTQYF.

This clonotype was counted a few times. The chain recombines TRBV20-1 with TRBJ2-1, with TRBD2 identical over 8 bases. CDR3 length: 15 amino acids. In germline, CDR1 is DFQATT, CDR2 SNEGSKA (reference sequence). V was clipped by 5 bases and J by 8 bases; unmatched bases: 14. The CDR3 loop reads CSADDRTSRVDEQFF. CDR3 sequence (DNA): TGCAGTGCTGACGATCGGACTAGCCGGGTCGATGAGCAGTTCTTC.

The CDR3 sequence is CSARDGTAEQFF. Written as DNA, the CDR3 is TGCAGTGCTAGAGATGGGACTGCTGAGCAGTTCTTC. The chain links TRBV20-1 to TRBJ2-1, with a possible D match to TRBD2 (6 bases). V lost 0 bases and J 9 bases, leaving 9 bases between the germline ends. Germline CDR1 is DFQATT and CDR2 is SNEGSKA (reference sequence). This CDR3 is built from 12 residues.

This clonotype occurred a few times. The rearrangement uses TRBV2 and TRBJ2-5, with no clear D. The J call is uncertain, as TRBJ2-7 better fits the DNA end. The CDR3 consists of 13 residues. Germline V CDR1 and CDR2: SNHLY, FYNNEI. The CDR3 region is CASAPPFTDEQYF. CDR3 sequence (DNA): TGTGCCAGCGCTCCCCCGTTCACGGACGAGCAGTACTTC.

The sample holds a few counts of this clonotype. The rearrangement links TRBV6-1 to TRBJ2-7, with no clear D. The CDR3 contains 12 residues. From germline, CDR1 is MNHNS and CDR2 SASEGT. V lost 10 bases to trimming and J lost 2 bases, with 12 bases between them. Here the CDR3 reads CATGPLAYEQYF. In nucleotides, the CDR3 is TGTGCCACAGGACCATTAGCCTACGAGCAGTACTTC.

This sequence joins TRBV5-5 and TRBJ1-2; D might be TRBD1 (6 bases). The CDR3 sequence is 18 residues long. Germline V lookup: CDR1 SGHKS, CDR2 YYEKEE (reference sequence). The ends were cut back, 3 bases at V and 4 bases at J, with 25 bases in the middle. The DNA for the CDR3 is TGTGCCAGCAGCTCCCCAAGGGGGGTAGATGACGCCCGCTATGGCTACACCTTC. Translated: CASSSPRGVDDARYGYTF.

This clonotype appeared a few times. The chain combines TRBV12-3 or TRBV12-4 with TRBJ1-6; D remains unclear. Trimming stripped 3 bases from V and 9 bases from J, with 9 bases between. The CDR3 has 13 residues. The DNA for the CDR3 is TGTGCCAGCAGTTTCCCCAGGCCTTCACCCCTCCACTTT. Translating it yields CASSFPRPSPLHF.

The chain combines TRBV7-2 with TRBJ1-4, with TRBD1 matching over 8 bases. The CDR3 sequence is 14 residues long. Germline CDR1 reads SGHTA; CDR2 reads FQGNSA. J gave up 8 bases and V 5 bases, and 7 bases lay outside the gene matches. The CDR3 region is CASSKGQAFEKLFF. The CDR3 DNA reads as TGTGCCAGCAGCAAGGGACAGGCCTTCGAAAAACTGTTTTTT.